This TCR beta chain was found in a study of long-term antiretroviral therapy in people with HIV. V lost 5 bases and J 1 base, leaving 16 bases between the germline ends. The germline V gene encodes CDR1 MDHEN and CDR2 SYDVKM. The CDR3 loop spans 16 amino acids. A v3.0 immunoSEQ assay was performed at survey level. Per-sample TRB depth target: about 40,000-55,000 T-cell genomes. Only in-frame clones appear in the TCRdb table, and some are missing; sequencing was by immunoSEQ multiplex PCR. The sample contains about 22,000 clones, 86% of which appear only once. Remarks on this clone: Its antigen is still unknown.

Broader study findings: Blood obtained between the mid-2000s and the late 2010s may reflect older ART regimens.

This sample comprised unsorted PBMCs, obtained 1.3 years after starting antiretroviral therapy. The receptor's source is a man aged 60 to 75 with HIV. V gene TRBV28 combines with J gene TRBJ2-3; D may be TRBD2 (7 bases). For the CDR3, the DNA is TGTGCCAGCAGTCCCCAAGGGGGGAGGGGCACAGATACGCAGTATTTT. Translated: CASSPQGGRGTDTQYF.